Listed below are T cell receptor beta chains from one sample, sequenced in a study of blood T cells in healthy people across ages. MiXCR was run by TCRdb on the 5' RACE reads, yielding one entry per CDR3 protein. The sample consists of 540,000 or so distinct CDR3 sequences, roughly 28% of them appearing once. The specimen sequenced was blood. The receptors originated from a woman in her 70s in good health. Each CDR3 is given with its conserved first and last residue. A D gene is named only where the DNA matches it firmly. Size tells how often a clone was seen (once, few, many) or the class of an expanded clone, and some rows leave it out.

d_call	j_call	v_call	clone_size	cdr3_aa	cdr3_nt
TRBD1	TRBJ2-3	TRBV24-1	-	CAIGQVGTDTQYF	TGTGCCATCGGACAGGTGGGCACAGATACGCAGTATTTT
-	TRBJ2-1	TRBV6-1	few	CASSRLDEQFF	TGTGCCAGCAGTCGCCTAGATGAGCAGTTCTTC
-	TRBJ1-2	TRBV5-5	few	CASSLRHNQGGYTF	TGTGCCAGCAGCCTTCGACACAACCAAGGTGGCTACACCTTC
-	TRBJ2-4	TRBV15	few	CATSRDIGSLAKNIQYF	TGTGCCACCAGCAGAGATATAGGGTCCCTAGCCAAAAACATTCAGTACTTC
-	TRBJ1-1	TRBV20-1	-	CSASVWGTEAFF	TGCAGCGCTAGCGTTTGGGGAACTGAAGCTTTCTTT
TRBD1	TRBJ1-1	TRBV3-1	-	CASSLKRGTGRTEAFF	TGTGCCAGCAGCCTTAAGAGGGGGACAGGGAGAACTGAAGCTTTCTTT
-	TRBJ1-1	TRBV3-1	-	CASSLINTEAFF	TGTGCCAGCAGCCTTATTAACACTGAAGCTTTCTTT
-	TRBJ1-5	TRBV18	few	CASSPRGQSNQPRHF	TGTGCCAGCTCACCACGGGGACAAAGCAATCAGCCCCGGCATTTT
TRBD2	TRBJ2-1	TRBV7-7	few	CASSLRAGAYNEQFF	TGTGCTAGCAGCTTACGAGCGGGGGCCTACAATGAGCAGTTCTTC
TRBD2	TRBJ2-1	TRBV4-1	-	CASSQARGGYNEQFF	TGCGCCAGCAGCCAAGCGCGGGGGGGCTACAATGAGCAGTTCTTC
TRBD1	TRBJ2-5	TRBV5-1	-	CASSFWTGPQETQYF	TGCGCCAGCAGCTTTTGGACAGGGCCGCAAGAGACCCAGTACTTC
TRBD2	TRBJ2-7	TRBV6-6	-	CASGEGYEQYF	TGTGCCAGCGGGGAGGGCTACGAGCAGTACTTC
TRBD2	TRBJ2-5	TRBV20-1	-	CSATRGGGGKETQYF	TGCAGTGCTACCCGGGGCGGGGGTGGGAAAGAGACCCAGTACTTC
TRBD1	TRBJ2-3	TRBV29-1	-	CSVGGTGVGDTQYF	TGCAGCGTTGGGGGGACAGGGGTAGGAGATACGCAGTATTTT
-	TRBJ2-5	TRBV2	few	CASREGLGRYYQETQYF	TGTGCCAGCAGGGAGGGGTTGGGCAGATATTACCAAGAGACCCAGTACTTC
TRBD2	TRBJ2-5	TRBV5-1	-	CASSLMSGGAETQYF	TGCGCCAGCAGCTTGATGAGCGGGGGTGCAGAGACCCAGTACTTC
-	TRBJ2-3	TRBV20-1	-	CTPKAAGGTDTQYF	TGCACCCCCAAGGCGGCGGGTGGTACAGATACGCAGTATTTT
-	TRBJ1-2	TRBV5-6	-	CASSLTGTYGYTF	TGTGCCAGCAGCTTGACCGGGACCTATGGCTACACCTTC
TRBD1	TRBJ2-7	TRBV5-1	-	CASSRSGQEGSEQYF	TGCGCCAGCAGCCGGTCGGGACAGGAGGGCTCCGAGCAGTACTTC
TRBD2	TRBJ2-1	TRBV11-2	few	CASDGTSTRHEQFF	TGTGCCAGCGATGGGACTAGCACTCGGCATGAGCAGTTCTTC
-	TRBJ2-3	TRBV5-1	-	CASSTQGSGTDTQYF	TGCGCCAGCAGCACTCAGGGGAGCGGCACAGATACGCAGTATTTT
TRBD2	TRBJ2-5	TRBV11-3	-	CASSLAIPLAGAEETQYF	TGTGCCAGCAGCTTAGCCATACCCCTAGCGGGGGCCGAAGAGACCCAGTACTTC
TRBD1	TRBJ2-2	TRBV2	few	CASSGQGTGELFF	TGTGCCAGCTCGGGACAGGGGACCGGGGAGCTGTTTTTT
TRBD2	TRBJ2-1	TRBV7-6	few	CASSVSGGSSEQFF	TGTGCCAGCAGCGTTAGCGGGGGGAGTTCTGAGCAGTTCTTC
-	TRBJ2-3	TRBV7-2	-	CASSGFRDTQYF	TGTGCCAGCAGCGGATTCAGGGATACGCAGTATTTT
-	TRBJ2-5	TRBV29-1	few	CSATRGDQETQYF	TGCAGCGCAACAAGGGGAGATCAAGAGACCCAGTACTTC
TRBD2	TRBJ2-1	TRBV24-1	-	CATSPSGSSYNEQFF	TGTGCCACCAGTCCCAGCGGGAGCTCCTACAATGAGCAGTTCTTC
TRBD1	TRBJ1-4	TRBV12-3/TRBV12-4	-	CASSGTGGNEKLFF	TGTGCCAGCAGTGGGACAGGGGGAAATGAAAAACTGTTTTTT
-	TRBJ1-2	TRBV27	few	CASSLLAGANYGYTF	TGTGCCAGCAGTTTACTAGCAGGGGCCAACTATGGCTACACCTTC
-	TRBJ2-4	TRBV20-1	few	CSARAIQGAKNIQYF	TGCAGTGCTAGAGCGATTCAGGGGGCCAAAAACATTCAGTACTTC
-	TRBJ1-6	TRBV4-2	few	CASSQDRRGLPNSPLHF	TGTGCCAGCAGCCAAGATAGACGGGGCCTTCCTAATTCACCCCTCCACTTT
-	TRBJ1-6	TRBV5-1	-	CASSLGNRANSPLHF	TGCGCCAGCAGCCTTGGGAACCGAGCTAATTCACCCCTCCACTTT
-	TRBJ2-5	TRBV7-3	-	CASSLNPRETQYF	TGTGCCAGCAGCTTAAACCCCAGAGAGACCCAGTACTTC
-	TRBJ2-1	TRBV10-3	-	CAISDNSDNEQFF	TGTGCCATCAGTGACAACAGTGACAATGAGCAGTTCTTC
TRBD1	TRBJ2-4	TRBV19	-	CASSGTGENIQYF	TGTGCCAGTAGCGGGACAGGGGAGAACATTCAGTACTTC
TRBD2	TRBJ2-1	TRBV7-2	few	CASSLTSGGINNEQFF	TGTGCCAGCAGCTTGACTAGCGGGGGGATCAACAATGAGCAGTTCTTC
TRBD1	TRBJ2-3	TRBV4-1	-	CASSQVRQGAKTDTQYF	TGCGCCAGCAGCCAAGTTCGCCAGGGGGCTAAGACAGATACGCAGTATTTT
-	TRBJ2-5	TRBV4-3	few	CASSRDLPQETQYF	TGCGCCAGCTCCCGGGACCTCCCTCAAGAGACCCAGTACTTC
TRBD2	TRBJ2-5	TRBV6-1	-	CASKRGLADSRGKTQYF	TGTGCCAGCAAGAGAGGACTAGCGGACTCAAGGGGGAAAACCCAGTACTTC
-	TRBJ2-1	TRBV27	-	CASSLGVGEQFF	TGTGCCAGCAGTTTGGGGGTAGGCGAGCAGTTCTTC
TRBD1	TRBJ1-2	TRBV12-3/TRBV12-4	-	CASSPQTGKHGYTF	TGTGCCAGCAGTCCGCAGACAGGGAAGCATGGCTACACCTTC
-	TRBJ2-5	TRBV4-3	-	CASSQDTSPGLKTQYF	TGCGCCAGCAGCCAAGATACCTCTCCGGGTTTGAAAACCCAGTACTTC
TRBD2	TRBJ2-5	TRBV27	-	CASSFPLAGGYQETQYF	TGTGCCAGCAGTTTTCCTCTAGCGGGGGGATACCAAGAGACCCAGTACTTC
-	TRBJ2-3	TRBV12-3/TRBV12-4	few	CASRRQIGTDTQYF	TGTGCCAGCAGGAGACAGATTGGGACAGATACGCAGTATTTT
-	TRBJ1-2	TRBV20-1	-	CSAPDRHYGYTF	TGCAGTGCTCCGGACCGTCACTATGGCTACACCTTC
-	TRBJ2-2	TRBV20-1	-	CSARDPTVPGGLFF	TGCAGTGCTAGAGATCCGACTGTTCCCGGGGGGCTGTTTTTT
-	TRBJ1-2	TRBV27	many	CASSVHGTLGYGYTF	TGTGCCAGCAGTGTACACGGGACCCTAGGCTATGGCTACACCTTC
-	TRBJ2-7	TRBV5-6	few	CASSQGPLLYEQYF	TGTGCCAGCAGCCAGGGACCTCTACTCTACGAGCAGTACTTC
TRBD1	TRBJ1-1	TRBV29-1	-	CSVLTGGEPAFF	TGCAGCGTCCTGACAGGGGGCGAACCGGCTTTCTTT
-	TRBJ2-5	TRBV5-1	-	CASSFSPGQGGYETQYF	TGCGCCAGCAGCTTCTCCCCCGGCCAGGGGGGCTATGAGACCCAGTACTTC
TRBD1	TRBJ1-5	TRBV20-1	-	CSAVRGLVGGNQPQHF	TGCAGTGCTGTCAGGGGGCTCGTTGGGGGCAATCAGCCTCAGCATTTT
-	TRBJ2-2	TRBV3-1	-	CASSDRDFFGELFF	TGTGCCAGCAGCGACCGGGACTTCTTTGGAGAGCTGTTTTTT
TRBD2	TRBJ2-2	TRBV20-1	-	CSASGGASSGELFF	TGCAGTGCTAGCGGGGGGGCGTCTTCCGGGGAGCTGTTTTTT
-	TRBJ1-1	TRBV4-3	-	CASSQVGGGIHEAFF	TGCGCCAGCAGCCAAGTCGGAGGTGGAATTCACGAGGCTTTCTTT
TRBD1	TRBJ2-7	TRBV20-1	few	CSVAQGLSYEQYF	TGCAGTGTAGCACAGGGGCTATCCTACGAGCAGTACTTC